What follows are 19 T cell receptor beta chains derived from one specimen sequenced in a study of Ad26.COV2.S vaccination and SARS-CoV-2 variants (dated by TCRdb to about 2021). In light of the paper, this sample's treatment or condition label describes: some 20 received Ad26.COV2.S at low or high dose, single or two shots; 5 received placebo; per-sample allocation not given. Repertoires of vaccine and placebo recipients were sequenced from samples taken on day 63 after the first injection. The library was generated by the immunoSEQ multiplex PCR assay. Not all clones reach the TCRdb copy of this immuneACCESS table, which keeps in-frame sequences only. Checked studies attribute under half of the gap to unresolved V genes and leave the rest unexplained. The sample yields 430,000 or so clones; over 75% were counted once. The top ten clonotypes cover more than 9% of the sample. The sample here was peripheral blood, taken in a trial of Ad26.COV2.S vaccine versus placebo. The receptor source for this set is a person aged 18 to 65 who received the Ad26.COV2.S COVID-19 vaccine or a placebo.

V gene TRBV27 combines with J gene TRBJ1-1, with D uncertain. The CDR3 runs to 15 residues. Germline CDR1 and CDR2: MNHEY and SMNVEV (reference sequence). The V end lost 3 bases, the J end lost 0 bases, and 11 bases lay between the germline ends. CDR3 residues: CASSFSPSLNTEAFF. In DNA, the CDR3 is TGTGCCAGCAGTTTTTCGCCCAGTTTGAACACTGAAGCTTTCTTT.

The rearrangement joins TRBV28 to TRBJ1-2; a possible D gene is TRBD1 (5 bases). There are 15 residues in the CDR3. Trimming left V 7 bases short and J 4 bases short, with 19 bases between. From germline, CDR1 is MDHEN and CDR2 SYDVKM. The CDR3 sequence is CASIPGSEGTYGYTF. CDR3 nucleotides: TGTGCCAGCATCCCGGGAAGTGAGGGGACCTATGGCTACACCTTC.

V is TRBV5-1 and J is TRBJ2-4; 11 bases map to TRBD2. The germline V gene encodes CDR1 SGHRS and CDR2 YFSETQ. The CDR3 length is 14 residues. Trimming took 4 bases from V and 8 from J; bases not matched to a gene: 5. The CDR3 sequence is CASSVTSGKDIQYF. The DNA of the CDR3 is TGCGCCAGCAGCGTGACTAGCGGGAAGGACATTCAGTACTTC.

In its sample, this clone was seen once. V is TRBV5-1 and J is TRBJ2-3, with 7 bases matching TRBD2. The CDR3 is 14 amino acids. The junction had 4 bases not matched to a gene; V was cut back by 4 bases and J by 2 bases. From germline, CDR1 is SGHRS and CDR2 YFSETQ. The CDR3 coding sequence is TGCGCCAGCAGCGAAGCGGGGCCCACAGATACGCAGTATTTT. Translated, it gives CASSEAGPTDTQYF.

The V gene is TRBV28, the J gene TRBJ2-7; D is ambiguous. Trimming left V 5 bases short and J 2 bases short, with 13 bases between. Germline V lookup: CDR1 MDHEN, CDR2 SYDVKM. There are 14 residues in the CDR3. The CDR3 loop is CASSVTVTPYEQYF. In DNA, the CDR3 is TGTGCCAGCAGTGTAACAGTGACTCCCTACGAGCAGTACTTC. The full variable domain, its missing parts supplied by reference TRBV28 and TRBJ2-7, is DVKVTQSSRYLVKRTGEKVFLECVQDMDHENMFWYRQDPGLGLRLIYFSYDVKMKEKGDIPEGYSVSREKKERFSLILESASTNQTSMYLCASSVTVTPYEQYFGPGTRLTVT.

The rearrangement links TRBV4-2 to TRBJ2-2; no clear D gene. Trimming took off 4 bases at V and 7 bases at J, with 10 bases between the two ends. In germline, CDR1 is LGHNA, CDR2 YNFKEQ. The CDR3 has 13 amino acids. The CDR3 bases are TGTGCCAGCAGCCTAGCCCCCGACGGGGAGCTGTTTTTT. This translates into CASSLAPDGELFF.

The chain links TRBV11-2 to TRBJ2-1, with 7 bases fitting TRBD2. This CDR3 comprises 13 residues. Germline values: CDR1 SGHAT, CDR2 FQNNGV. V lost 7 bases and J lost 4; bases outside the gene matches: 4. The CDR3 coding sequence is TGTGCCAGCAACAAGCGGGGATACAATGAGCAGTTCTTC. Translation: CASNKRGYNEQFF.

Only one count was recorded for this clone. This chain joins TRBV14 and TRBJ1-6; TRBD1 agrees at 9 bases. The CDR3 loop spans 14 amino acids. Germline assignment: CDR1 SGHDN and CDR2 FVKESK. With 5 bases clipped from V and 8 bases from J, the junction kept 4 bases outside the gene matches. The CDR3 region has the DNA TGTGCCAGCAGCTTACAGGGGGCGTATTCACCCCTCCACTTT. Encoded protein: CASSLQGAYSPLHF. Full variable domain (rest looked up from reference TRBV14 and TRBJ1-6): EAGVTQFPSHSVIEKGQTVTLRCDPISGHDNLYWYRRVMGKEIKFLLHFVKESKQDESGMPNNRFLAERTGGTYSTLKVQPAELEDSGVYFCASSLQGAYSPLHFGNGTRLTVT.

The CDR3 sequence is CASSLPGPVYEQYF. DNA of the CDR3: TGTGCCAGCAGCTTGCCCGGACCAGTCTACGAGCAGTACTTC. The J gene is TRBJ2-7, the V gene TRBV5-4; D not resolved. This CDR3 is built from 14 residues. Germline CDR1 SGHNT, CDR2 YYREEE (reference sequence). V was clipped by 1 base and J by 3 bases, with 11 bases between them. Together with reference TRBV5-4 and TRBJ2-7, the CDR3 gives the full variable domain: ETGVTQSPTHLIKTRGQQVTLRCSSQSGHNTVSWYQQALGQGPQFIFQYYREEENGRGNFPPRFSGLQFPNYSSELNVNALELDDSALYLCASSLPGPVYEQYFGPGTRLTVT.

CDR3 in amino acids: CASSTQAKNEQFF. CDR3 bases: TGCGCCAGCAGCACGCAGGCGAAAAATGAGCAGTTCTTC. The gene calls are TRBV4-1 and TRBJ2-1, with D hard to call. The CDR3 is 13 amino acids. The V gene lost 5 bases and the J gene lost 7 bases, with 12 bases spanning the gap. Germline values: CDR1 MGHRA, CDR2 YSYEKL.

The J gene is TRBJ1-2, the V gene TRBV5-8, with TRBD1 identical over 7 bases. V dropped 2 bases and J dropped 7; count of bases not matched to a gene: 5. The CDR3 has 13 residues. CDR1 and CDR2 from the germline V gene are SGHTS and YDEGEE. CDR3 sequence: CASSLQGLSGYTF. Written as DNA, the CDR3 is TGTGCCAGCAGCTTACAGGGGCTCTCTGGCTACACCTTC.

J is TRBJ1-2 and V is TRBV27; 9 bases fit TRBD1. Germline trimming cut 10 bases from V and 7 bases from J; bases unmatched to any gene: 10. This CDR3 is built from 13 residues. Germline V gives CDR1 MNHEY, CDR2 SMNVEV (reference sequence). The CDR3 DNA reads TGTGCCACAGGGACAGGGCATATGAGTGGCTACACCTTC. Amino acids: CATGTGHMSGYTF.

The rearrangement uses TRBV3-1 (or the pseudogene TRBV3-2) and TRBJ2-7; 7 nucleotides agree with TRBD2. This CDR3 has 15 amino acids. Germline V gives CDR1 LGHDT, CDR2 YNNKEL (reference sequence). The junction had 7 bases not matched to a gene; V was cut back by 2 bases and J by 3 bases. This CDR3 is CASSQSKRGVYEQYF. The CDR3 DNA reads TGTGCCAGCAGCCAAAGCAAACGGGGGGTCTACGAGCAGTACTTC.

The CDR3 here is CASSRDRGTEAFF. The CDR3 nucleotides read TGTGCCAGCAGCAGGGACAGGGGTACTGAAGCTTTCTTT. J is TRBJ1-1 and V is TRBV7-9; 10 bases are a match to TRBD1. Germline-derived CDR1 and CDR2 are SEHNR and FQNEAQ (reference sequence). Trimming took 5 bases from V and 5 from J; bases not matched to a gene: 2. The CDR3 is 13 residues long.

With regard to this clone: The junction departs from germline at one end; a sequencing error may be responsible. This sample also contains other DNA sequences that code for the same CDR3. This chain uses TRBV11-2 with TRBJ2-7; either TRBD1 or TRBD2 may supply D (5 bases each). CDR1 is SGHAT and CDR2 is FQNNGV in the germline V gene. The CDR3 has 11 residues. CDR3 bases: TGTGCCAGCAGCTACGTGGGGGAGCAGTATTTC. This gives the protein CASSYVGEQYF.

The J gene is TRBJ1-6, the V gene TRBV21-1; the table's D call, TRBD1, was not checked against the DNA. TRBV21-1 is assigned pseudogene status. This CDR3 spans 14 amino acids. Here the CDR3 DNA reads TGTGCCAGCAGCGGAAGGACAGGGAATTCACCCCTCCACTTT. It is translated as CASSGRTGNSPLHF.

The chain employs TRBV24-1 and TRBJ1-2; D uncertain. The germline V gene has CDR1 KGHDR and CDR2 SFDVKD. This CDR3 spans 15 amino acids. Between the trimmed V and J ends, which lost 4 bases and 6 bases, there was a span of 17 bases. The CDR3 DNA is TGTGCCACCAGTGACCCCACCCTCAGCACACATGGCTACACCTTC. As protein: CATSDPTLSTHGYTF.

The chain employs TRBV27 and TRBJ2-7; 7 bases fit TRBD1. The CDR3 contains 14 residues. Looked up from germline, CDR1 is MNHEY and CDR2 is SMNVEV (reference sequence). V gave up 7 bases and J gave up 3 bases; unmatched junction bases: 9. CDR3 DNA: TGTGCCAGCACCTTCGGACAGGAAAACTACGAGCAGTACTTC. Translation gives CASTFGQENYEQYF.

V and J are TRBV23-1 and TRBJ2-2, with D uncertain. TRBV23-1 is an ORF; its function is uncertain. The CDR3 is 14 amino acids. Trimming stripped 2 bases from V and 5 bases from J, with 9 bases between. The CDR3: CASSQGPSTGELFF. The CDR3 nucleotides read TGCGCCAGCAGTCAAGGGCCCTCGACCGGGGAGCTGTTTTTT.